The 26 T cell receptor beta chains below come from one sample, sequenced in a study of response to subunit inactivated influenza vaccine. TCRdb redid the calling of the RT-PCR reads with MiXCR, one entry per CDR3 protein. The data hold roughly 290,000 distinct CDR3 sequences, with about a fifth observed a single time. Here the sequenced sample was PBMCs from blood, taken around 22 months after vaccination. The receptors here all came from a man between 50 and 69 years old who received an inactivated influenza vaccine.

V usage is TRBV20-1 and J usage is TRBJ1-5; possible D gene TRBD1, 5 bases. CDR3 length equals 14 residues. V gave up 6 bases and J gave up 1 base, with 13 bases separating them. Germline CDR1 and CDR2: DFQATT and SNEGSKA (reference sequence). This CDR3 reads CSANSGGSNQPQHF. In DNA form, the CDR3 reads TGCAGTGCGAACTCCGGGGGGAGCAATCAGCCCCAGCATTTT.

This clonotype was observed a handful of times. The CDR3 DNA reads as TGCAGTGCTCGTAGGACTAGCGGACGCACAGATACGCAGTATTTT. As protein: CSARRTSGRTDTQYF. The rearrangement joins TRBV20-1 to TRBJ2-3; 10 bases are a match to TRBD2. This CDR3 region has 15 residues. The germline gives CDR1 DFQATT, CDR2 SNEGSKA (reference sequence). V gave up 5 bases and J gave up 1 base; unmatched junction bases: 6.

This clonotype was recorded at least ten times. The chain recombines TRBV25-1 with TRBJ1-2; unclear D gene. Looked up from germline, CDR1 is MGHDK and CDR2 is SYGVNS. The CDR3 covers 15 residues. Trimming stripped 4 bases from V and 4 bases from J, with 16 bases between. CDR3 in DNA: TGTGCCAGCAGTGGCTTGGATGGGGTCCGCTATGGCTACACCTTC. Translating gives CASSGLDGVRYGYTF.

This clonotype was detected only a few times. This chain uses TRBV29-1 with TRBJ2-4, with 13 bases lining up with TRBD2. J lost 7 bases, V lost 6 bases, and 12 bases had no gene match. The length of the CDR3 is 16 residues. The germline V gene has CDR1 SQVTM and CDR2 ANQGSEA. CDR3 bases: TGCAGCGTAGTACTAGCGGGAGGGCTTTGGGATAACATTCAGTACTTC. This translates into CSVVLAGGLWDNIQYF.

The CDR3 here is CASSLRQVPEGEQYF. CDR3 coding DNA: TGCGCCAGCAGCTTGAGGCAGGTACCAGAGGGCGAGCAGTACTTC. The chain couples TRBV5-1 to TRBJ2-7; possibly TRBD2 for D (5 bases). The V end lost 1 base, the J end lost 6 bases, and 17 bases lay between the germline ends. The CDR3 totals 15 residues. Per germline, CDR1 SGHRS and CDR2 YFSETQ.

This clonotype has a handful of counts. The V and J genes are TRBV5-1 and TRBJ1-3; D is ambiguous. The CDR3 is made up of 14 amino acids. The germline gives CDR1 SGHRS, CDR2 YFSETQ. The ends were cut back, 1 base at V and 2 bases at J, with 7 bases in the middle. CDR3 loop: CASSLSAAGNTIYF. In DNA, the CDR3 is TGCGCCAGCAGCTTGTCGGCCGCTGGAAACACCATATATTTT.

The chain employs TRBV2 and TRBJ2-4; 11 bases are shared with TRBD2. Germline CDR1 and CDR2: SNHLY and FYNNEI. V lost 8 bases to trimming and J lost 6 bases; unmatched junction nucleotides: 9. The CDR3 is 15 amino acids. CDR3 sequence (DNA): TGTGCCAGCCAGATGGCGACTAGCGGGGCAAACATTCAGTACTTC. Its translation: CASQMATSGANIQYF.

This clonotype was found a few times. The CDR3 nucleotides read TGTGCCAGCAGTAAACAGGGGTCCTACCAGCCCCAGCATTTT. Its translation is CASSKQGSYQPQHF. The rearrangement uses TRBV12-3 or TRBV12-4 and TRBJ1-5; TRBD1 agrees at 7 bases. Germline trimming cut 5 bases from V and 7 bases from J; bases unmatched to any gene: 8. CDR3 size: 14 residues.

This clonotype came up many times. The rearrangement links TRBV12-3 or TRBV12-4 to TRBJ1-1; D unresolved. The CDR3 has 13 amino acids. V was trimmed by 8 bases and J by 0 bases, leaving 10 bases between them. The CDR3 DNA reads as TGTGCCAGCCGTCCGACGGTGAACACTGAAGCTTTCTTT. Translated, it gives CASRPTVNTEAFF.

This clonotype was observed a few times. The rearrangement links TRBV14 to TRBJ2-3, with D possibly TRBD2 on 7 matching bases. The CDR3 loop spans 16 amino acids. Germline V gene sequence: CDR1 SGHDN, CDR2 FVKESK. Trimming pared 0 bases from V and 3 bases from J, leaving 13 bases between. Written as DNA, the CDR3 is TGTGCCAGCAGCCAAGATCGGGGGGCCAGGACAGATACGCAGTATTTT. Translation gives CASSQDRGARTDTQYF. Supplemented by reference TRBV14 and TRBJ2-3, the full variable domain reads EAGVTQFPSHSVIEKGQTVTLRCDPISGHDNLYWYRRVMGKEIKFLLHFVKESKQDESGMPNNRFLAERTGGTYSTLKVQPAELEDSGVYFCASSQDRGARTDTQYFGPGTRLTVL.

J is TRBJ2-3 and V is TRBV7-2; possible D gene TRBD2, 7 bases. CDR1 is SGHTA and CDR2 is FQGNSA in the germline V gene. This CDR3 comprises 13 residues. V was cut by 5 bases and J by 8 bases, with 14 bases left in between. CDR3 region: CASSHPAGATQYF. The CDR3 DNA follows: TGTGCCAGCAGCCACCCGGCGGGGGCTACGCAGTATTTT.

The V call is TRBV25-1, the J call TRBJ1-2, with D unclear. The CDR3 extends over 12 amino acids. Trimming left V 7 bases short and J 0 bases short, with 6 bases between. The V gene's germline CDR1 is MGHDK and CDR2 SYGVNS. In DNA, the CDR3 is TGTGCCAGCACGGGAGCTAACTATGGCTACACCTTC. Translating it yields CASTGANYGYTF.

The chain is built from TRBV6-1 and TRBJ1-2; no clear D. The V end lost 5 bases, the J end lost 4 bases, and 23 bases lay between the germline ends. The CDR3 totals 17 residues. Germline V gene sequence: CDR1 MNHNS, CDR2 SASEGT. CDR3 DNA: TGTGCCAGCAGTACCCGCCTTCCCCTGACGGCGATCTATGGCTACACCTTC. It translates to CASSTRLPLTAIYGYTF.

This clonotype was observed many times. The rearrangement joins TRBV5-1 to TRBJ2-4; possibly TRBD1 for D (6 bases). Germline CDR1 and CDR2: SGHRS and YFSETQ. V lost 1 base, J lost 9 bases, and 17 bases lay in between. The CDR3 consists of 15 residues. The CDR3 reads CASSLRTDGLGIQYF. CDR3 DNA sequence: TGCGCCAGCAGCTTGCGGACAGATGGGCTGGGCATTCAGTACTTC.

This clonotype came up many times. The chain recombines TRBV12-3 or TRBV12-4 with TRBJ1-1; D is undetermined. The CDR3 is made up of 13 amino acids. Trimming took 5 bases from V and 5 from J, leaving 12 bases between them. The CDR3 DNA is TGTGCCAGCAGTCAGAACCCTGGGACTGAAGCTTTCTTT. This codes for CASSQNPGTEAFF.

This chain connects TRBV10-3 to TRBJ2-1; TRBD1 matches at 7 bases. The germline V gene has CDR1 ENHRY and CDR2 SYGVKD. Trimming at V came to 5 bases and at J to 6 bases, leaving 10 bases not matched to a gene. The CDR3 runs to 15 residues. The CDR3 DNA is TGTGCCATCAGTTACCGGGACAGTATTATCAATGAGCAGTTCTTC. It specifies CAISYRDSIINEQFF.

This clonotype was recorded a few times. This rearrangement joins TRBV7-2 to TRBJ2-7; no reliable D call. Germline loops: CDR1 SGHTA, CDR2 FQGNSA. Trimming stripped 3 bases from V and 3 bases from J, with 15 bases between. The CDR3 spans 15 residues. CDR3 residues: CASSLDRAGLYEQYF. CDR3 nucleotide sequence: TGTGCCAGCAGCTTGGACCGCGCAGGCCTCTACGAGCAGTACTTC.

The chain employs TRBV20-1 and TRBJ2-1, with TRBD2 matching over 12 bases. This CDR3 spans 17 amino acids. Germline-derived CDR1 and CDR2 are DFQATT and SNEGSKA (reference sequence). The J segment lost 8 bases and the V segment lost 3 bases, leaving 14 bases of the junction unmatched. The CDR3 coding sequence is TGCAGTGCTAGTCCCCTCCTACTAGCGGGGGGCCGTGATGAGCAGTTCTTC. Amino acid sequence: CSASPLLLAGGRDEQFF.

V and J are TRBV3-1 and TRBJ1-2, with 9 bases that match TRBD1. This CDR3 has 16 residues. In germline, CDR1 is LGHDT, CDR2 YNNKEL (reference sequence). V lost 5 bases, J lost 2 bases, and 9 bases stayed unmatched. The CDR3 region is CASSSGQGIANYGYTF. Here the CDR3 DNA reads TGTGCCAGCAGCTCCGGACAGGGGATCGCGAACTATGGCTACACCTTC.

The rearrangement links TRBV3-1 to TRBJ2-1; D uncertain. The V end was cut by 2 bases, the J end by 5 bases, with 7 bases between. The CDR3 runs 13 residues. In germline, CDR1 is LGHDT, CDR2 YNNKEL (reference sequence). CDR3 protein: CASSQKGNNEQFF. The CDR3 coding sequence is TGTGCCAGCAGCCAAAAAGGGAACAATGAGCAGTTCTTC.

This clonotype showed up just a few times. The chain joins TRBV6-5 to TRBJ1-2; D possibly corresponds to TRBD1 (5 bases). The CDR3 sequence is 11 residues long. Germline V gives CDR1 MNHEY, CDR2 SVGAGI. Trimming took off 6 bases at V and 4 bases at J, with 6 bases between the two ends. The CDR3 is CASRGVYGYTF. Here the CDR3 DNA reads TGTGCCAGCAGGGGGGTCTATGGCTACACCTTC.

In this sample, this clonotype turned up a few times. V gene TRBV18 combines with J gene TRBJ2-2; 13 nucleotides match TRBD2. The CDR3 has 16 residues. V was clipped by 4 bases and J by 6 bases; unmatched bases: 5. In germline, CDR1 is KGHSH, CDR2 LQKENI. CDR3 sequence: CASSRGLAGVAGELFF. Here the CDR3 DNA reads TGTGCCAGCTCACGCGGACTAGCGGGAGTTGCCGGGGAGCTGTTTTTT.

At least ten counts were recorded for this clonotype. The V and J genes are TRBV4-2 and TRBJ2-5; possibly TRBD2 for D (6 bases). Germline-derived CDR1 and CDR2 are LGHNA and YNFKEQ. Trimming took off 0 bases at V and 4 bases at J, with 12 bases between the two ends. This CDR3 is built from 15 residues. The DNA of the CDR3 is TGTGCCAGCAGCCAAGATCCCGGGACTGTAGAGACCCAGTACTTC. Translating gives CASSQDPGTVETQYF.

Ten or more counts support this clonotype. The chain employs TRBV20-1 and TRBJ1-5; D is ambiguous. V gave up 3 bases and J gave up 3 bases, with 12 bases separating them. Per the germline V gene, CDR1 is DFQATT and CDR2 is SNEGSKA (reference sequence). This CDR3 is built from 14 residues. CDR3 residues: CSASAGSDNQPQHF. CDR3 nucleotide sequence: TGCAGTGCTAGTGCCGGGAGTGACAATCAGCCCCAGCATTTT.

A few counts support this clonotype. The chain uses TRBV3-1 and TRBJ1-6; 10 bases are a match to TRBD1. Germline V gives CDR1 LGHDT, CDR2 YNNKEL (reference sequence). The CDR3 is 15 residues long. V shed 1 base, J shed 10 bases, and the junction held 4 bases outside the gene matches. DNA for the CDR3: TGTGCCAGCAGCCAAGGGGGACAGGGGATATCACCCCTCCACTTT. Protein product: CASSQGGQGISPLHF. Supplemented by reference TRBV3-1 and TRBJ1-6, the full variable domain reads DTAVSQTPKYLVTQMGNDKSIKCEQNLGHDTMYWYKQDSKKFLKIMFSYNNKELIINETVPNRFSPKSPDKAHLNLHINSLELGDSAVYFCASSQGGQGISPLHFGNGTRLTVT.

The genes are TRBV6-2 or TRBV6-3 and TRBJ2-6; D gene ambiguous. CDR1 MNHEY and CDR2 SVGEGT come from the germline V gene. This CDR3 contains 14 residues. The V end was cut by 3 bases, the J end by 2 bases, with 5 bases between. The CDR3: CASSYLTGANVLTF. The CDR3 DNA follows: TGTGCCAGCAGTTATCTAACTGGGGCCAACGTCCTGACTTTC.